This T cell receptor (beta chain) was sequenced for a study of neurological immune-mediated disorders. PBMCs numbering 2 million and stored at -80 C yielded the unsorted libraries. V shed 6 bases and J shed 6 bases, with 5 bases lying between them. Germline CDR1 ENHRY, CDR2 SYGVKD. This CDR3 spans 11 amino acids. In its sample, this clonotype was seen many times. Synthesis of cDNA was performed by 5'RACE using 10-nucleotide random UMIs. MiXCR, run by TCRdb on the 5' RACE reads, gives a single entry per CDR3 protein. The sample consists of about 87,000 distinct CDR3 sequences, around 3.5% of them appearing once.

This sequence joins TRBV10-3 and TRBJ2-2; D gene unclear. The source material was PBMCs. The receptor was derived from a woman aged 50 to 60 with multiple sclerosis. As DNA, the CDR3 is TGTGCCATCAGGGTGGCCGGGGAGCTGTTTTTT. Translation: CAIRVAGELFF.